This T cell receptor beta chain was recorded in a study of CD8+ T cells in alopecia areata. Study as a whole: C3H/HeJ donors aged roughly 6-12 months with spontaneous alopecia supplied skin grafted onto roughly 6-10-week-old female C3H/HeJ mice.

A note on this clone: Its antigen is not known. Gene names follow the mouse nomenclature. The sequenced fragment ends 4 residues before the CDR3 boundary, so the rest is inferred from the germline J gene. At the DNA level, this CDR3 is encoded by other sequences in the same sample as well.

From germline, CDR1 is LGHNA and CDR2 YNLKQL (reference sequence). V was pared by 4 bases and J by 3 bases, with 5 bases of the junction left unmatched. CDR3 length: 16 amino acids. Study-level points and caveats: Clonality in lesional scalp, especially alopecia totalis/universalis, exceeded that of normal scalp. Against the mouse data, patients shared TCRs less clearly, possibly for HLA reasons. Sequences from scalp samples also cover resident alphabeta T cells of normal skin.

RNA extraction was followed by reverse transcription into cDNA, which acted as the sequencing template. Clones were sequenced by immunoSEQ multiplex PCR, and TCRdb holds only the in-frame ones, with some missing. Observed in the sample are about 270,000 clones, none of them singletons. Using CD4, CD8alpha, NKG2D, NKG2ACE and other markers, pooled cutaneous lymph node cells were sorted. This clonotype was sampled from a C3H/HeJ mouse with alopecia areata. MHC haplotype of the strain: H2-k. Sequencing was performed on CD4+ T cells sorted from a lymph node. The V and J genes are TRBV5 and TRBJ2-2; 10 bases line up with TRBD2. CDR3 DNA, as far as it was read: TGTGCCAGCAGCCCTCTGGGGGGGCGCGACACCGGG. Protein sequence: CASSPLGGRDTG. The CDR3, in full, reads CASSPLGGRDTGQLYF.